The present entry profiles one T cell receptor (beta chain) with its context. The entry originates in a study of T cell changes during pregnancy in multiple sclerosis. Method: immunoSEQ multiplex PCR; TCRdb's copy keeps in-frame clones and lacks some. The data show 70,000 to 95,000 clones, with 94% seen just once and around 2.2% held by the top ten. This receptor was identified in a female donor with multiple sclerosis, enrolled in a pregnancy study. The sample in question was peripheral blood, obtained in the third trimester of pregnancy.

The CDR3 DNA is TGCAGCGTTGCCCCTACTAGCGGCGGCACAGATACGCAGTATTTT. Amino acids: CSVAPTSGGTDTQYF. The chain uses TRBV29-1 and TRBJ2-3, with 8 positions matching TRBD2. The CDR3 length is 15 residues. V gave up 4 bases and J gave up 1 base; unmatched junction bases: 7. In germline, CDR1 is SQVTM, CDR2 ANQGSEA.